The 29 T cell receptor beta chains in this list originate from one sample, sequenced in a study of T cells expressing NK-cell markers. TCRdb re-called the 5' RACE reads and shows each CDR3 protein once, DNA omitted. The sample totals about 400,000 distinct CDR3 sequences. Source material: blood T cells: a sorted CD56 or NKG2C T cell subset, CD4+ or CD8+ T cells, or bulk PBMC T cells (not recorded which). The receptor set was obtained from a woman aged 45 to 65 in good health.

This rearrangement joins TRBV6-5 to TRBJ1-1; TCRdb calls TRBD1, which cannot be checked without DNA. CDR1 and CDR2 (germline): MNHEY, SVGAGI. The CDR3 has 13 residues. The CDR3 reads CASTRTVNTEAFF.

V gene TRBV7-8 combines with J gene TRBJ1-1. The germline V gene encodes CDR1 SGHVS and CDR2 FQNEAQ. The CDR3 extends over 14 amino acids. This CDR3 is CASSSGGKNTEAFF.

The gene calls are TRBV12-5 and TRBJ2-4; the D call of TRBD1 rests on TCRdb alone, since no DNA is present to check it. Germline V gene sequence: CDR1 LGHNT, CDR2 FRNRAP. The CDR3 is made up of 19 amino acids. The CDR3 reads CASGSIPGQGRGAKNIQYF.

The rearrangement joins TRBV20-1 to TRBJ2-3. Germline V gives CDR1 DFQATT, CDR2 SNEGSKA (reference sequence). The CDR3 consists of 15 residues. CDR3 protein: CSARDSDSLTDTQYF.

The genes are TRBV11-2 and TRBJ2-1. This CDR3 is built from 17 residues. Per germline, CDR1 SGHAT and CDR2 FQNNGV. This CDR3 is CASSPRPPSSSYNEQFF.

The chain combines TRBV20-1 with TRBJ2-1; as DNA is missing, the TRBD2 call by TCRdb cannot be tested. Germline V gene data show CDR1 as DFQATT and CDR2 as SNEGSKA (reference sequence). This CDR3 is built from 12 residues. The CDR3 region is CSARVNAGSQFF.

The V gene is TRBV12-3 or TRBV12-4, the J gene TRBJ2-4; TCRdb gives TRBD2 as the D gene, but with no DNA this cannot be confirmed. The CDR3 contains 14 residues. CDR3 residues: CASSLVGSMNIQYF.

This chain joins TRBV18 and TRBJ1-2. The CDR3 sequence is 13 residues long. The V gene's germline CDR1 is KGHSH and CDR2 LQKENI. CDR3 residues: CASSTKGDDGYTF. The full variable domain, completed using reference TRBV18 and TRBJ1-2, is NAGVMQNPRHLVRRRGQEARLRCSPMKGHSHVYWYRQLPEEGLKFMVYLQKENIIDESGMPKERFSAEFPKEGPSILRIQQVVRGDSAAYFCASSTKGDDGYTFGSGTRLTVV.

The chain is built from TRBV9 and TRBJ2-2; no DNA is available, so the TRBD1 call from TCRdb remains unchecked. This CDR3 spans 13 amino acids. Germline V lookup: CDR1 SGDLS, CDR2 YYNGEE. CDR3 loop: CASRATGAGELFF.

V gene TRBV29-1 combines with J gene TRBJ2-3. Germline-derived CDR1 and CDR2 are SQVTM and ANQGSEA. The CDR3 has 13 amino acids. Here the CDR3 reads CSVESRGTDTQYF.

The chain is built from TRBV15 and TRBJ2-7; TCRdb's D call of TRBD2 is untestable without DNA. The CDR3 covers 16 residues. From germline, CDR1 is LNHNV and CDR2 YYDKDF (reference sequence). The CDR3 region is CATSRGGTGGPYEQYF.

The chain joins TRBV10-3 to TRBJ1-4; TCRdb calls TRBD1, which cannot be checked without DNA. The CDR3 extends over 15 amino acids. From germline, CDR1 is ENHRY and CDR2 SYGVKD. The CDR3: CAIRGSGDRGEKLFF.

J is TRBJ1-5 and V is TRBV7-8. Germline V lookup: CDR1 SGHVS, CDR2 FQNEAQ. The CDR3 runs to 15 residues. The CDR3 sequence: CASSFSSGTYQPQHF. The whole variable domain, remainder taken from reference TRBV7-8 and TRBJ1-5, is GAGVSQSPRYKVAKRGQDVALRCDPISGHVSLFWYQQALGQGPEFLTYFQNEAQLDKSGLPSDRFFAERPEGSVSTLKIQRTQQEDSAVYLCASSFSSGTYQPQHFGDGTRLSIL.

The V gene is TRBV9, the J gene TRBJ2-1; TCRdb returns TRBD2, unconfirmable since there is no DNA. The V gene's germline CDR1 is SGDLS and CDR2 YYNGEE. The CDR3 extends over 14 amino acids. This CDR3 reads CASSVDGPSNEQFF.

The V and J genes are TRBV5-1 and TRBJ2-3; as DNA is missing, the TRBD1 call by TCRdb cannot be tested. Per the germline V gene, CDR1 is SGHRS and CDR2 is YFSETQ. This CDR3 spans 14 amino acids. CDR3 region: CASSLGGGGDTQYF.

The J gene is TRBJ2-1, the V gene TRBV5-1; TCRdb proposes TRBD2, but this gene call is untestable without DNA. Germline V gene data show CDR1 as SGHRS and CDR2 as YFSETQ. This CDR3 comprises 13 residues. CDR3 in amino acids: CASSLTLAGGQFF.

The V gene is TRBV13, the J gene TRBJ2-1; TCRdb picks TRBD1, but there is no DNA to check that call. The CDR3 sequence is 16 residues long. CDR1 is PRHDT and CDR2 is FYEKMQ in the germline V gene (reference sequence). CDR3 region: CASSPGEREVSNEQFF.

The chain has TRBV10-3 and TRBJ1-5; absent DNA, TCRdb's TRBD1 call cannot be checked. Germline loops: CDR1 ENHRY, CDR2 SYGVKD. This CDR3 spans 13 amino acids. The CDR3 region is CAISWGQGQPQHF.

The rearrangement joins TRBV10-3 to TRBJ1-5; the D call of TRBD1 rests on TCRdb alone, since no DNA is present to check it. The CDR3 runs 18 residues. Germline-derived CDR1 and CDR2 are ENHRY and SYGVKD. The CDR3 protein is CAISEQFRDRGLNQPQHF.

The chain uses TRBV5-1 and TRBJ1-6. This CDR3 is built from 16 residues. Per germline, CDR1 SGHRS and CDR2 YFSETQ. CDR3 amino acids: CASRAYGRTYNSPLHF.

V gene TRBV4-1 combines with J gene TRBJ2-2; absent DNA, TCRdb's TRBD2 call cannot be checked. From germline, CDR1 is MGHRA and CDR2 YSYEKL. This CDR3 spans 17 amino acids. This chain's CDR3 is CASSHRLAGSNTGELFF.

CDR3 amino acids: CASSFLGGRNEQFF. V is TRBV12-3 or TRBV12-4 and J is TRBJ2-1; the D gene TCRdb calls, TRBD2, cannot be checked with no DNA. There are 14 residues in the CDR3.

The chain links TRBV30 to TRBJ2-1. This CDR3 comprises 17 residues. Germline-derived CDR1 and CDR2 are GTSNPN and SVGIG (reference sequence). The CDR3 reads CAWSGGSGTNSNNEQFF.

The chain uses TRBV10-3 and TRBJ1-4. The CDR3 consists of 14 residues. Germline V gene lookup returns CDR1 ENHRY and CDR2 SYGVKD. The CDR3 here is CAISEGERREKLFF.

The gene calls are TRBV18 and TRBJ2-1. Germline CDR1 is KGHSH and CDR2 is LQKENI. The CDR3 spans 14 residues. The CDR3 region is CASFPGTSYNEQFF.

The chain joins TRBV4-1 to TRBJ2-7; TCRdb gives TRBD1 as the D gene, but with no DNA this cannot be confirmed. The CDR3 length is 15 residues. Germline CDR1 reads MGHRA; CDR2 reads YSYEKL. CDR3 sequence: CASSLTGGIGYEQYF.

The chain couples TRBV7-9 to TRBJ2-1; the D gene TCRdb calls, TRBD1, cannot be checked with no DNA. The CDR3 extends over 17 amino acids. CDR1 is SEHNR, CDR2 FQNEAQ, per germline (reference sequence). CDR3 residues: CASSLIRPSDNRNEQFF.

This sequence joins TRBV7-9 and TRBJ2-1; TCRdb returns TRBD2, unconfirmable since there is no DNA. The V gene's germline CDR1 is SEHNR and CDR2 FQNEAQ (reference sequence). The CDR3 sequence is 18 residues long. CDR3 amino acids: CASSLLGSGLAAGNEQFF.

V and J are TRBV12-3 or TRBV12-4 and TRBJ2-1; TCRdb reports TRBD2, a call that lacks DNA to check it against. The CDR3 contains 18 residues. CDR3 sequence reads: CASSLGGLAGVTYNEQFF.